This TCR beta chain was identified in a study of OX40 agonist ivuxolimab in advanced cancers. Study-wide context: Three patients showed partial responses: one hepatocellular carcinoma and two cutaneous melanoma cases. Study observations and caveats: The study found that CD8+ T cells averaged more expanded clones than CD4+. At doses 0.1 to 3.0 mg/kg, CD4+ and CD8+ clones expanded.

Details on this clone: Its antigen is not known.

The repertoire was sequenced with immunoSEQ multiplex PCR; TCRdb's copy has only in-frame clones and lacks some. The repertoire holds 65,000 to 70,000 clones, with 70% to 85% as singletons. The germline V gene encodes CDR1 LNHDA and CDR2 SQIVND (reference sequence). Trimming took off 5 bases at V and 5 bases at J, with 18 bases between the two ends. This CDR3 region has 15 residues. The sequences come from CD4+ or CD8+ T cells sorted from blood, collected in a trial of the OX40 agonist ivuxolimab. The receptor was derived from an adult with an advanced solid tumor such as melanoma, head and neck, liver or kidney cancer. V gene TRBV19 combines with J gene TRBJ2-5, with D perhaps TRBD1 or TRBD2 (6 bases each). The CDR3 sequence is CASSARTAGGETQYF. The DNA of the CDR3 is TGTGCCAGTAGTGCCCGGACAGCCGGAGGGGAGACCCAGTACTTC.